The present entry profiles one TCR beta chain with its context. The method was immunoSEQ multiplex PCR; TCRdb's version includes in-frame clones alone and lacks a portion of them. Here the sample spans fewer than 20,000 clones, roughly 94% being singletons. These data belong to a study of graft-versus-host responses after intestinal transplantation. Across the study: Anti-thymocyte globulin induction, then tacrolimus and steroids for about three years, went to all recipients.

This CDR3 is built from 14 residues. V shed 3 bases and J shed 1 base, with 7 bases lying between them. From germline, CDR1 is MNHEY and CDR2 SMNVEV (reference sequence). This sample comprised PBMCs, obtained 23 days after intestinal transplant. The chain couples TRBV27 to TRBJ2-1, with D perhaps matching TRBD2 (5 bases). The receptor was derived from a human patient who received an intestinal transplant, so some T cells may come from the graft donor. The DNA of the CDR3 is TGTGCCAGCAGTTTGCCGGGATCCTACAATGAGCAGTTCTTC. Protein: CASSLPGSYNEQFF.